These 12 T cell receptor beta chains originate from one sample sequenced in a study of beta chain features in type 1 diabetes. All of the isolated RNA was reverse transcribed, so expressed TCRB transcripts were sequenced. Profiled with immunoSEQ multiplex PCR; TCRdb holds only in-frame clones, not every one. This sample has under 900,000 clones; about 17% occur once, and the top ten carry 0.02% to 0.025%. Sequenced material: naive CD4+ T cells from blood. The source is a woman younger than 35 in good health.

J is TRBJ2-1 and V is TRBV7-3; the D is unclear. Germline lookup yields CDR1 SGHTA and CDR2 FQGTGA. This CDR3 comprises 13 residues. V dropped 0 bases and J dropped 8 bases, with 8 bases sitting between them. This chain's CDR3 is CASSLTLGDEQFF. CDR3 bases: TGTGCCAGCAGCTTAACGCTGGGCGATGAGCAGTTCTTC.

Points on this clone: This sample also contains other DNA sequences that code for the same CDR3. The chain carries TRBV9 and TRBJ2-3; no clear D gene. Trimming pared 0 bases from V and 0 bases from J, leaving 8 bases between. The CDR3 is 15 residues long. Looked up from germline, CDR1 is SGDLS and CDR2 is YYNGEE. DNA of the CDR3: TGTGCCAGCAGCGTAGATTCCGGAAGCACAGATACGCAGTATTTT. Amino acids: CASSVDSGSTDTQYF.

This clone was seen only a few times. This chain's CDR3 is CASSQDKPFGRTLSSYNEQFF. DNA of the CDR3: TGCGCCAGCAGCCAAGATAAGCCGTTCGGGAGGACACTGAGCTCCTACAATGAGCAGTTCTTC. The gene calls are TRBV4-3 and TRBJ2-1, with 7 positions matching TRBD2. Per germline, CDR1 LGHNA and CDR2 YSLEER. The CDR3 is 21 amino acids. Unmatched junction bases numbered 17, after V lost 0 bases and J lost 0 bases.

There are a few counts of this clone. The rearrangement joins TRBV2 to TRBJ1-4; TRBD1 matches at 7 bases. V was clipped by 1 base and J by 8 bases; unmatched bases: 7. This CDR3 contains 15 residues. Germline V gives CDR1 SNHLY, CDR2 FYNNEI. The CDR3: CASSEERQGWEKLFF. The CDR3 DNA is TGTGCCAGCAGTGAAGAGAGACAGGGCTGGGAAAAACTGTTTTTT.

This chain uses TRBV7-3 with TRBJ1-1, with D maybe TRBD1 (6 bases). Trimming removed 6 bases at V and 1 base at J, with 12 bases between. The CDR3 totals 14 residues. CDR1 and CDR2 from the germline V gene are SGHTA and FQGTGA. CDR3 region: CASRPGHRNTEAFF. The CDR3 DNA is TGTGCCAGCAGGCCGGGACATAGGAACACTGAAGCTTTCTTT.

V gene TRBV4-3 combines with J gene TRBJ2-2, with a tentative D call TRBD1 (6 bases). CDR1 and CDR2 (germline): LGHNA, YSLEER. The CDR3 is 18 amino acids. V was cut by 1 base and J by 5 bases, with 20 bases left in between. The CDR3 spells CASSQATGEDHGTGELFF. CDR3 DNA: TGCGCCAGCAGCCAAGCGACAGGCGAAGACCATGGTACCGGGGAGCTGTTTTTT.

The chain carries TRBV19 and TRBJ1-2; 7 bases match TRBD1. The CDR3 has 13 residues. The J segment lost 8 bases and the V segment lost 6 bases, leaving 9 bases of the junction unmatched. Germline V gene lookup returns CDR1 LNHDA and CDR2 SQIVND (reference sequence). This CDR3 reads CASRFTGVGGYTF. The CDR3 coding sequence is TGTGCCAGTAGATTTACAGGGGTCGGCGGCTACACCTTC.

This clone has more than one count but fewer than ten. The chain recombines TRBV6-1 with TRBJ1-5; D unclear. The CDR3 consists of 18 residues. The ends were cut back, 2 bases at V and 0 bases at J, with 17 bases in the middle. In germline, CDR1 is MNHNS, CDR2 SASEGT. CDR3: CASSEKVWAADSNQPQHF. The CDR3 nucleotides read TGTGCCAGCAGTGAAAAGGTTTGGGCAGCCGATAGCAATCAGCCCCAGCATTTT.

The sample holds a few counts of this clone. The chain employs TRBV7-2 and TRBJ1-2; no definite D call. This CDR3 is built from 13 residues. Trimming took off 5 bases at V and 7 bases at J, with 14 bases between the two ends. CDR1 and CDR2 (germline): SGHTA, FQGNSA. The DNA for the CDR3 is TGTGCCAGCAGCCCCCTGGATACTACTGGCTACACCTTC. It codes for CASSPLDTTGYTF.

This clone was seen just once. The rearrangement links TRBV6-1 to TRBJ1-5; the D is unclear. Trimming removed 7 bases at V and 4 bases at J, with 11 bases between. This CDR3 has 13 amino acids. Germline V gives CDR1 MNHNS, CDR2 SASEGT. DNA of the CDR3: TGTGCCAGCACTACACAGCCAAATCAGCCCCAGCATTTT. Protein product: CASTTQPNQPQHF.

The gene calls are TRBV7-2 and TRBJ2-2; TRBD2 matches 8 bases. From germline, CDR1 is SGHTA and CDR2 FQGNSA. The length of the CDR3 is 17 residues. Trimming removed 5 bases from V and 5 bases from J; junction bases left unmatched: 13. The CDR3 sequence is CASSTGRLAGSTGELFF. The CDR3 bases are TGTGCCAGCAGCACGGGGCGTTTAGCGGGATCGACCGGGGAGCTGTTTTTT.

The chain joins TRBV7-9 to TRBJ1-2, with D unresolved. CDR1 SEHNR and CDR2 FQNEAQ come from the germline V gene (reference sequence). The CDR3 sequence is 15 residues long. V lost 1 base and J lost 4, with 13 bases in between. As DNA, the CDR3 is TGTGCCAGCAGCTTAGATCGGGAGCTACCCTATGGCTACACCTTC. Translation gives CASSLDRELPYGYTF.